Listed below are T cell receptor beta chains from one sample, sequenced in a study of TIL therapy for anti-PD-1-resistant metastatic lung cancer. Libraries were prepared by immunoSEQ multiplex PCR; TCRdb keeps only in-frame clonotypes and omits some of them. There are 95,000 or so clones in the sample; roughly 65% occur only once, and 9.5% to 13% lies in the top ten. This sample comprised tumor tissue, obtained at baseline. These receptors all stem from a person aged 25-85 years with non-small cell lung cancer. The CDR3 runs from the conserved cysteine through the conserved F or W. A D gene is named only where the DNA matches it firmly. Expanded clones are given a class, and other clones once, few, many or no size at all.

-	TRBV25-1	TRBJ2-3	-	CASSEGHATDTQYF	TGTGCCAGCAGTGAAGGACACGCCACAGATACGCAGTATTTT
-	TRBV28	TRBJ2-1	-	CASSLATALGDEQFF	TGTGCCAGCAGTTTAGCGACAGCCCTAGGCGATGAGCAGTTCTTC
-	TRBV5-6	TRBJ2-5	few	CASSNRRVLGKTQYF	TGTGCCAGCAGCAATCGACGGGTCCTGGGGAAGACCCAGTACTTC
TRBD1	TRBV4-1	TRBJ1-3	-	CASSQGTGPREFNTIYF	TGCGCCAGCAGCCAAGGGACAGGGCCCAGGGAATTTAACACCATATATTTT
-	TRBV3-1/TRBV3-2	TRBJ1-3	-	CASSHGAGNTIYF	TGTGCCAGCAGCCATGGTGCTGGAAACACCATATATTTT
-	TRBV11-2	TRBJ1-3	-	CASSLETGNTIYF	TGTGCCAGCAGCTTAGAAACGGGAAACACCATATATTTT
TRBD2	TRBV19	TRBJ2-1	-	CASSILRGASSYNEQFF	TGTGCCAGTAGTATTTTGCGGGGGGCCAGCTCCTACAATGAGCAGTTCTTC
-	TRBV5-1	TRBJ2-1	once	CASSLSGGYNEQFF	TGCGCCAGCAGCTTATCTGGCGGCTACAATGAGCAGTTCTTC
-	TRBV6-5	TRBJ2-7	-	CASSWVGDSSYEQYF	TGTGCCAGCAGTTGGGTGGGGGATAGTTCCTACGAGCAGTACTTC
-	TRBV14	TRBJ2-7	-	CASSPATWGAYEQYF	TGTGCCAGCAGCCCCGCAACCTGGGGGGCCTACGAGCAGTACTTC